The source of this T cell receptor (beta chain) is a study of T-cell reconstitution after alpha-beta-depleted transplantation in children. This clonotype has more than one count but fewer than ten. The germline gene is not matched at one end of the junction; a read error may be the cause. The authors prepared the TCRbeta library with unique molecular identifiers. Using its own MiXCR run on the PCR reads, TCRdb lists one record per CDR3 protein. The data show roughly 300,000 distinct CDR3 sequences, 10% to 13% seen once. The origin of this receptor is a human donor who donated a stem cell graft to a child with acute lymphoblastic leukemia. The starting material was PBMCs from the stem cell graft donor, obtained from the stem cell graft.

The CDR3 loop is CASSSTGETQYF. Here the CDR3 DNA reads TGTGCTAGCAGTTCCACGGGGGAGACCCAGTACTTC. The rearrangement joins TRBV7-7 to TRBJ2-5, with D tentatively TRBD2 (5 bases). CDR1 is SSHAT, CDR2 FNYEAQ, per germline (reference sequence). The CDR3 contains 12 residues. The full variable domain, in which reference TRBV7-7 and TRBJ2-5 provide the parts outside the CDR3, is GAGVSQSPRYKVTKRGQDVTLRCDPISSHATLYWYQQALGQGPEFLTYFNYEAQPDKSGLPSDRFSAERPEGSISTLTIQRTEQRDSAMYRCASSSTGETQYFGPGTRLLVL.